Below are 10 T cell receptor beta chains sequenced from a single sample in a study of graft-versus-host responses after intestinal transplantation. Antigens of these TCRs are unknown. The table came from immunoSEQ multiplex PCR; TCRdb's copy has only in-frame clones and leaves some out. The sample records about 92,000 clones, about four fifths being singletons. Sequencing used unstimulated CD8+ T cells sorted from spleen or lymph node cells, obtained before intestinal transplant. The source of these receptors is a human donor who received an intestinal transplant.

The chain has TRBV6-5 and TRBJ1-4; D unresolved. Trimming stripped 8 bases from V and 6 bases from J, with 10 bases between. The CDR3 spans 12 residues. Germline-derived CDR1 and CDR2 are MNHEY and SVGAGI. CDR3 protein: CASGGSHEKLFF. The CDR3 DNA is TGTGCCAGCGGAGGGAGCCATGAAAAACTGTTTTTT.

The gene calls are TRBV25-1 and TRBJ1-6; D not certain. CDR1 MGHDK and CDR2 SYGVNS come from the germline V gene. The CDR3 has 15 amino acids. The V end was cut by 0 bases, the J end by 4 bases, with 7 bases between. The CDR3 spells CASSEYGPYNSPLHF. The CDR3, as DNA: TGTGCCAGCAGTGAATATGGACCGTATAATTCACCCCTCCACTTT.

The chain carries TRBV9 and TRBJ1-1, with D possibly TRBD1 on 6 matching bases. The length of the CDR3 is 15 residues. The germline V gene has CDR1 SGDLS and CDR2 YYNGEE. Trimming took off 3 bases at V and 3 bases at J, with 15 bases between the two ends. This chain's CDR3 is CASSDHQGWDTEAFF. The CDR3 DNA reads TGTGCCAGCAGCGACCATCAGGGGTGGGACACTGAAGCTTTCTTT. Filled out from reference TRBV9 and TRBJ1-1, the complete variable domain reads DSGVTQTPKHLITATGQRVTLRCSPRSGDLSVYWYQQSLDQGLQFLIQYYNGEERAKGNILERFSAQQFPDLHSELNLSSLELGDSALYFCASSDHQGWDTEAFFGQGTRLTVV.

CDR3 region: CASSFLTSAAYEQYF. CDR3 coding DNA: TGTGCCAGCAGTTTTTTGACTAGCGCAGCCTACGAGCAGTACTTC. The chain uses TRBV27 and TRBJ2-7; 8 nucleotides line up with TRBD2. The CDR3 totals 15 residues. Germline CDR1 is MNHEY and CDR2 is SMNVEV (reference sequence). Trimming at V came to 3 bases and at J to 2 bases, leaving 6 bases not matched to a gene.

The chain links TRBV15 to TRBJ1-2; possibly TRBD1 for D (5 bases). The CDR3 totals 17 residues. The V gene's germline CDR1 is LNHNV and CDR2 YYDKDF (reference sequence). Trimming stripped 0 bases from V and 3 bases from J, with 17 bases between. CDR3 nucleotides: TGTGCCACCAGCAGAGATCGCGAGAGGGGATGGTACTATGGCTACACCTTC. Protein: CATSRDRERGWYYGYTF.

V and J are TRBV11-2 and TRBJ2-2; maybe TRBD1 (7 bases). This CDR3 is built from 18 residues. Germline V CDR1 and CDR2: SGHAT, FQNNGV. The V end lost 2 bases, the J end lost 9 bases, and 25 bases lay between the germline ends. CDR3 sequence: CASSLSPGSRGVQRELFF. CDR3 coding DNA: TGTGCCAGCAGCTTATCCCCCGGTAGCAGGGGGGTTCAGAGGGAGCTGTTTTTT.

This chain connects TRBV10-3 to TRBJ2-6; 8 bases align to TRBD1. The V gene end was trimmed by 0 bases and the J gene end by 9 bases; junction bases not matched to a gene: 10. The CDR3 spans 17 residues. Germline V CDR1 and CDR2: ENHRY, SYGVKD. CDR3 sequence: CAISESGQGFPNNVLTF. In DNA form, the CDR3 reads TGTGCCATCAGTGAGTCCGGACAGGGTTTTCCTAACAACGTCCTGACTTTC.

Points on this clone: Other DNA variants within this sample encode the same CDR3. The V and J genes are TRBV28 and TRBJ2-5; tentatively, D is TRBD1 (8 bases). Germline lookup yields CDR1 MDHEN and CDR2 SYDVKM. CDR3 length: 19 residues. Trimming took off 2 bases at V and 1 base at J, with 23 bases between the two ends. The CDR3 DNA reads TGTGCCAGCAGTTTAGGCATACAGGGGGGGGTCCAGGTCCAAGAGACCCAGTACTTC. It translates to CASSLGIQGGVQVQETQYF. The full variable domain, its missing parts supplied by reference TRBV28 and TRBJ2-5, is DVKVTQSSRYLVKRTGEKVFLECVQDMDHENMFWYRQDPGLGLRLIYFSYDVKMKEKGDIPEGYSVSREKKERFSLILESASTNQTSMYLCASSLGIQGGVQVQETQYFGPGTRLLVL.

DNA of the CDR3: TGTGCCAGTAGTATAGATCGGACTAGCGGGAAGGACAATGAGCAGTTCTTC. This gives the protein CASSIDRTSGKDNEQFF. The chain employs TRBV19 and TRBJ2-1, with 12 bases matching TRBD2. Trimming removed 0 bases from V and 5 bases from J; junction bases left unmatched: 5. The CDR3 consists of 17 residues. Germline V gives CDR1 LNHDA, CDR2 SQIVND (reference sequence). Using reference TRBV19 and TRBJ2-1 for the parts outside the CDR3, the full variable domain is DGGITQSPKYLFRKEGQNVTLSCEQNLNHDAMYWYRQDPGQGLRLIYYSQIVNDFQKGDIAEGYSVSREKKESFPLTVTSAQKNPTAFYLCASSIDRTSGKDNEQFFGPGTRLTVL.

The rearrangement uses TRBV4-1 and TRBJ2-7, with 11 bases fitting TRBD2. Losses at the gene ends were 3 bases for V and 5 bases for J; bases not matched to a gene: 3. This CDR3 is built from 14 residues. Germline lookup yields CDR1 MGHRA and CDR2 YSYEKL. The CDR3 DNA reads TGCGCCAGCAGCCAGCTAGCGGGAGGTGACGAGCAGTACTTC. Its protein is CASSQLAGGDEQYF.